A single sample is the source of the 11 T cell receptor beta chains below, sequenced in a study of blood T cell repertoires in COVID-19 (dated by TCRdb to about 2020). The protocol used for the library was the immunoSEQ multiplex PCR assay. What TCRdb holds here is the immuneACCESS table cut down to in-frame rearrangements. Part of the clones is not present; checked against another copy, under half of the missing clones reflect an unresolved V gene, and the others are unexplained. The sample records 200,000 to 250,000 clones, around four fifths of which are singletons. The leading ten clones occupy about 20% of the sample. The sequenced material came from peripheral blood. The receptors shown here come from a man aged 30-40 years with active or convalescent COVID-19.

J is TRBJ1-2 and V is TRBV4-2; D is perhaps TRBD1 (5 bases). V gave up 4 bases and J gave up 2 bases, with 11 bases separating them. Looked up from germline, CDR1 is LGHNA and CDR2 is YNFKEQ. The CDR3 has 14 amino acids. The CDR3 region is CASSLQGSNYGYTF. DNA of the CDR3: TGTGCCAGCAGCCTGCAGGGATCAAACTATGGCTACACCTTC.

The chain employs TRBV9 and TRBJ1-5, with a tentative D call TRBD1 (6 bases). The CDR3 is made up of 15 amino acids. V lost 3 bases and J 1 base, leaving 11 bases between the germline ends. Germline loops: CDR1 SGDLS, CDR2 YYNGEE. CDR3 sequence (DNA): TGTGCCAGCAGCGCTACGGACAGAAGCAATCAGCCCCAGCATTTT. Translation: CASSATDRSNQPQHF.

This chain connects TRBV7-3 to TRBJ1-2; possibly TRBD1 for D (5 bases). This CDR3 spans 15 amino acids. V was pared by 8 bases and J by 4 bases, with 20 bases between. Germline V gene data show CDR1 as SGHTA and CDR2 as FQGTGA. DNA of the CDR3: TGTGCCAGCGCCCCATCGAAAGGGACTATCTATGGCTACACCTTC. Its protein product is CASAPSKGTIYGYTF.

This clone occurred many times. V and J are TRBV4-1 and TRBJ2-7, with D tentatively TRBD2 (6 bases). CDR3 length: 17 amino acids. Trimming stripped 3 bases from V and 4 bases from J, with 22 bases between. The germline V gene has CDR1 MGHRA and CDR2 YSYEKL. The CDR3 bases are TGCGCCAGCAGCCAGCCAGCGACTAGTTTAACTCCGTACGAGCAGTACTTC. Protein product: CASSQPATSLTPYEQYF.

V usage is TRBV4-1 and J usage is TRBJ2-1, with TRBD2 matching 13 bases. The J segment lost 11 bases and the V segment lost 0 bases, leaving 7 bases of the junction unmatched. This CDR3 comprises 16 residues. Per germline, CDR1 MGHRA and CDR2 YSYEKL. This CDR3 reads CASSQEGRGLAGKQFF. CDR3 nucleotides: TGCGCCAGCAGCCAAGAAGGGAGGGGACTAGCGGGGAAGCAGTTCTTC.

The CDR3 DNA reads TGTGCCAGCAGCTGGAGGAGCGGGGATGAGCAGTTCTTC. Protein product: CASSWRSGDEQFF. The V gene is TRBV7-9, the J gene TRBJ2-1, with TRBD2 identical over 7 bases. Germline CDR1 and CDR2: SEHNR and FQNEAQ (reference sequence). There are 13 residues in the CDR3. Trimming at V came to 4 bases and at J to 8 bases, leaving 5 bases not matched to a gene.

The J gene is TRBJ1-1, the V gene TRBV12-3 or TRBV12-4, with D uncertain. This CDR3 is built from 13 residues. V was shortened by 3 bases and J by 0 bases, with 5 bases between the two germline ends. Here the CDR3 reads CASSFSMNTEAFF. CDR3 sequence (DNA): TGTGCCAGCAGTTTTTCCATGAACACTGAAGCTTTCTTT.

This chain connects TRBV4-3 to TRBJ1-1; 7 bases align to TRBD1. Germline loops: CDR1 LGHNA, CDR2 YSLEER. V was pared by 3 bases and J by 5 bases, with 6 bases of the junction left unmatched. This CDR3 has 14 amino acids. DNA of the CDR3: TGCGCCAGCAGCCATACCACAGGGGTTACTGAAGCTTTCTTT. It codes for CASSHTTGVTEAFF.

The chain combines TRBV7-9 with TRBJ1-2; TRBD1 is a possible D gene (6 bases). The germline V gene has CDR1 SEHNR and CDR2 FQNEAQ (reference sequence). There are 14 residues in the CDR3. Trimming stripped 3 bases from V and 6 bases from J, with 14 bases between. CDR3 DNA sequence: TGTGCCAGCAGCTTTCGGACAGTAGGGGATGGCTACACCTTC. It encodes CASSFRTVGDGYTF.

The rearrangement joins TRBV28 to TRBJ1-4; tentatively, D is TRBD1 (5 bases). This CDR3 comprises 13 residues. Germline V gene data show CDR1 as MDHEN and CDR2 as SYDVKM. The V gene lost 4 bases and the J gene lost 4 bases, with 7 bases spanning the gap. The CDR3 reads CASSSGGNEKLFF. CDR3 DNA: TGTGCCAGCAGTTCGGGGGGTAATGAAAAACTGTTTTTT.

In regard to this clone: The DNA is omitted, as the CDR3 cannot be located on it reliably, and the CDR3 follows TCRdb's listing. The chain has TRBV12-1 and TRBJ1-1; TRBD1, as called in the table, went unchecked against the DNA. TRBV12-1 is deemed a pseudogene. From its first to its last residue, the CDR3 has 21 amino acids. CDR3 region: CASSFAPSFARFGSGSTEAFF.